Each of the 21 T cell receptor beta chains below was sequenced from the same sample in a study of shared clonotypes between healthy human individuals. This table comes from immunoSEQ multiplex PCR, and its TCRdb copy is limited to in-frame clones, with some not included. Here the sample spans around 1,000,000 clones, about 80% being singletons. The sequencing input was memory CD4+ T cells from PBMCs. Subset meaning: CD45RA-negative fraction. The source is a man aged 18 to 35 in good health. Some clones in this sample may be carry-over from other donors' samples.

This rearrangement joins TRBV5-8 to TRBJ2-3; the D is unclear. V was trimmed by 1 base and J by 8 bases, leaving 8 bases between them. The germline CDR1 and CDR2 sequences are SGHTS and YDEGEE. This CDR3 is built from 12 residues. CDR3 residues: CASSLTSVTQYF. DNA of the CDR3: TGTGCCAGCAGCTTGACTTCGGTTACGCAGTATTTT.

This chain uses TRBV9 with TRBJ2-5, with 8 bases matching TRBD1. Per germline, CDR1 SGDLS and CDR2 YYNGEE. With V trimmed by 0 bases and J by 4 bases, 8 bases remained unmatched. The CDR3 sequence is 16 residues long. The DNA for the CDR3 is TGTGCCAGCAGCGTAGGGGCAGGGGGCCCTCCAGAGACCCAGTACTTC. This translates into CASSVGAGGPPETQYF.

The V call is TRBV5-1, the J call TRBJ1-1, with D possibly being TRBD1 (5 bases). The CDR3 consists of 17 residues. Germline V gene lookup returns CDR1 SGHRS and CDR2 YFSETQ. Between the trimmed V and J ends, which lost 3 bases and 1 base, there was a span of 19 bases. The chain's CDR3 is CASSWSPGNGGNTEAFF. In DNA, the CDR3 is TGCGCCAGCAGCTGGTCCCCAGGGAACGGGGGGAACACTGAAGCTTTCTTT.

This sequence joins TRBV5-1 and TRBJ2-1; D possibly uses TRBD1 or TRBD2 (7 bases each). CDR3 size: 14 residues. The V gene's germline CDR1 is SGHRS and CDR2 YFSETQ. Deletions cut 6 bases from V and 8 bases from J, with 18 bases between. CDR3 DNA sequence: TGCGCCAGCAATATTGAGGGGGCGGGAGATGAGCAGTTCTTC. It encodes CASNIEGAGDEQFF.

The chain couples TRBV29-1 to TRBJ1-1; D is unclear. CDR1 is SQVTM and CDR2 is ANQGSEA in the germline V gene. Trimming stripped 7 bases from V and 1 base from J, with 25 bases between. The CDR3 covers 17 residues. CDR3: CSALKSWTKTGNTEAFF. The CDR3 nucleotides read TGCAGCGCTCTCAAATCGTGGACCAAAACGGGGAACACTGAAGCTTTCTTT.

CDR3 protein: CASSLTMGEDQPQHF. The CDR3 coding sequence is TGTGCCAGCAGCTTAACGATGGGGGAAGATCAGCCCCAGCATTTT. V usage is TRBV7-6 and J usage is TRBJ1-5; TRBD1 might be the D (5 bases). Looked up from germline, CDR1 is SGHVS and CDR2 is FNYEAQ. The CDR3 loop spans 15 amino acids. V was clipped by 2 bases and J by 5 bases, with 13 bases between them.

This clone was recorded a few times. J is TRBJ1-2 and V is TRBV5-1, with 7 nucleotides matching TRBD1. V lost 4 bases, J lost 2 bases, and 2 bases stayed unmatched. Germline CDR1 and CDR2: SGHRS and YFSETQ. This CDR3 comprises 13 residues. CDR3 nucleotide sequence: TGCGCCAGCAGCCAGGGACAGAACTATGGCTACACCTTC. Amino acid sequence: CASSQGQNYGYTF.

This rearrangement joins TRBV2 to TRBJ2-6; TRBD1 is a possible D gene (5 bases). Trimming left V 4 bases short and J 4 bases short, with 11 bases between. The CDR3 contains 15 residues. Germline V gene sequence: CDR1 SNHLY, CDR2 FYNNEI. The CDR3 here is CASSVLGAGANVLTF. The DNA for the CDR3 is TGTGCCAGCAGTGTATTAGGGGCCGGGGCCAACGTCCTGACTTTC.

V and J are TRBV30 and TRBJ1-1; a possible D gene is TRBD1 (5 bases). From germline, CDR1 is GTSNPN and CDR2 SVGIG (reference sequence). Trimming removed 6 bases at V and 1 base at J, with 6 bases between. This CDR3 has 11 amino acids. DNA of the CDR3: TGTGCCTGCGGGGCGAACACTGAAGCTTTCTTT. Protein sequence: CACGANTEAFF.

This chain joins TRBV4-2 and TRBJ1-4; D not certain. V dropped 0 bases and J dropped 7 bases, with 15 bases sitting between them. CDR1 is LGHNA and CDR2 is YNFKEQ in the germline V gene. There are 16 residues in the CDR3. The CDR3 DNA is TGTGCCAGCAGCCAAGATATGGCGAGGACTGCTGAAAAACTGTTTTTT. It is translated as CASSQDMARTAEKLFF.

The chain links TRBV5-5 to TRBJ2-3, with 10 bases matching TRBD1. This CDR3 has 14 residues. From germline, CDR1 is SGHKS and CDR2 YYEKEE (reference sequence). J was trimmed by 4 bases and V by 4 bases; bases with no gene match: 3. The CDR3 is CASSRQGASDTQYF. The CDR3 coding sequence is TGTGCCAGCAGCCGACAGGGGGCATCAGATACGCAGTATTTT.

The chain uses TRBV5-1 and TRBJ1-4; no clear D. Trimming cost V 4 bases and J 8 bases, with 15 bases left between them. This CDR3 region has 14 residues. Looked up from germline, CDR1 is SGHRS and CDR2 is YFSETQ. The CDR3 loop is CASSRGPAVEKLFF. The CDR3 coding sequence is TGCGCCAGCAGCCGAGGCCCAGCCGTAGAAAAACTGTTTTTT.

V usage is TRBV2 and J usage is TRBJ1-2, with TRBD1 identical over 10 bases. Per the germline V gene, CDR1 is SNHLY and CDR2 is FYNNEI. The V and J ends lost 6 bases and 3 bases, in that order; junction bases with no gene match: 4. The CDR3 covers 14 residues. The chain's CDR3 is CASSLDRGDYGYTF. The CDR3 DNA sequence: TGTGCCAGCAGCCTGGACAGGGGGGACTATGGCTACACCTTC.

The J gene is TRBJ1-1, the V gene TRBV7-9; D remains unclear. The CDR3 covers 12 residues. The V end lost 6 bases, the J end lost 1 base, and 6 bases lay between the germline ends. Per the germline V gene, CDR1 is SEHNR and CDR2 is FQNEAQ (reference sequence). The CDR3 nucleotides read TGTGCCAGCAGGATCCAGAACACTGAAGCTTTCTTT. Translating gives CASRIQNTEAFF.

The chain combines TRBV6-1 with TRBJ1-2; no reliable D call. The germline gives CDR1 MNHNS, CDR2 SASEGT. CDR3 length equals 11 residues. CDR3 DNA: TGTGCTACTACTGGTAGCTATGGCTACACCTTC. It yields the protein CATTGSYGYTF.

J is TRBJ2-2 and V is TRBV7-3, with 14 positions matching TRBD2. The trim removed 4 bases at V and 4 bases at J, leaving 8 bases unmatched. The CDR3 totals 18 residues. Germline lookup yields CDR1 SGHTA and CDR2 FQGTGA. CDR3 region: CASSSGTSGSTGTGELFF. For the CDR3, the DNA is TGTGCCAGCAGCTCAGGGACTAGCGGGAGTACGGGCACCGGGGAGCTGTTTTTT.

Notes on this clone: In the same sample, other DNA sequences code for this CDR3. This chain connects TRBV28 to TRBJ1-2; TRBD1 might be the D (5 bases). The CDR3 covers 15 residues. V lost 8 bases, J lost 8 bases, and 24 bases lay in between. Germline V CDR1 and CDR2: MDHEN, SYDVKM. CDR3 nucleotide sequence: TGTGCCAGCCTCGATTTCCCCGGGACGAGAAAAGGCTACACCTTC. It specifies CASLDFPGTRKGYTF.

The chain combines TRBV27 with TRBJ2-1; 9 nucleotides match TRBD2. CDR3 length: 15 residues. The V segment lost 6 bases and the J segment 4 bases; nucleotides outside the gene matches: 7. Germline lookup yields CDR1 MNHEY and CDR2 SMNVEV (reference sequence). The CDR3 protein is CASRPLAGGYNEQFF. The CDR3 coding sequence is TGTGCCAGCAGACCTCTTGCGGGAGGGTACAATGAGCAGTTCTTC.

J is TRBJ2-7 and V is TRBV5-1; perhaps TRBD2 as D (5 bases). The V gene lost 1 base and the J gene lost 4 bases, with 15 bases spanning the gap. Germline CDR1 and CDR2: SGHRS and YFSETQ. The CDR3 has 15 residues. The CDR3 bases are TGCGCCAGCAGCTTGCTGACTGGCTCGGGGTACGAGCAGTACTTC. Its translation is CASSLLTGSGYEQYF.

The V and J genes are TRBV4-3 and TRBJ2-7, with D perhaps matching TRBD1 (6 bases). The germline V gene encodes CDR1 LGHNA and CDR2 YSLEER. Trimming took off 6 bases at V and 2 bases at J, with 11 bases between the two ends. This CDR3 has 13 amino acids. The CDR3 coding sequence is TGCGCCAGCAGTCAACAGGGTACCTACGAGCAGTACTTC. Residues: CASSQQGTYEQYF.

The sample holds a few counts of this clone. The chain is built from TRBV6-1 and TRBJ2-7; D may be TRBD2 (6 bases). Germline lookup yields CDR1 MNHNS and CDR2 SASEGT. The ends were cut back, 6 bases at V and 0 bases at J, with 12 bases in the middle. The CDR3 covers 14 residues. The DNA of the CDR3 is TGTGCCAGCAGACCCATGACTAGCTCCTACGAGCAGTACTTC. Its translation is CASRPMTSSYEQYF.